The clone carrying this T cell receptor beta chain was recorded a few times. Its antigen is currently unknown. The data are from a study of T cell repertoires in cytomegalovirus infection. About the study: Recently identified HLA-C-restricted CMV epitopes and well-studied HLA-B-restricted CMV epitopes were used by the study. General study results and limits: Identification of carriers of CMV plus the relevant HLA was achieved through cumulative public TCR beta family frequency. Dominating the ex vivo response were HLA-C-restricted CMV-specific TCR beta clonotypes.

The germline V gene has CDR1 SGHVS and CDR2 FNYEAQ. With V trimmed by 5 bases and J by 2 bases, 8 bases remained unmatched. The CDR3 sequence is 17 residues long. TCRdb ran MiXCR on the reads and lists one entry per CDR3 protein. The sample lists fewer than 850,000 distinct CDR3 sequences; about 27% were seen once. The sample was cultured CD8+ T cells from PBMCs, taken from culture after CMV antigen stimulation. V gene TRBV7-6 combines with J gene TRBJ2-3; 12 bases map to TRBD2. The TCR originated in a human donor in good health (CMV status not recorded). Some clones in this sample may be carry-over from other donors' samples. The CDR3 here is CASSTRLAGVLTDTQYF. Written as DNA, the CDR3 is TGTGCCAGCAGCACACGACTAGCGGGGGTTCTCACAGATACGCAGTATTTT.